This T cell receptor (beta chain) was identified during a study of CD8+ T cells in alopecia areata. Germline CDR1 is SQVTM and CDR2 is ANQGSEA. The CDR3 is made up of 15 amino acids. V dropped 2 bases and J dropped 4; count of bases not matched to a gene: 5. Extraction of RNA preceded its reverse transcription into cDNA, which served as the sequencing template. Method: immunoSEQ multiplex PCR; TCRdb's copy keeps in-frame clones and lacks some. The sample lists 150,000 to 180,000 clones, about 51% occurring once. This clonotype was sampled from a human donor with alopecia areata. This rearrangement joins TRBV29-1 to TRBJ2-1; 10 bases line up with TRBD1. The sequences come from CD8+ T cells sorted from blood, collected at week 0. The CDR3 DNA sequence: TGCAGCGTTGAAACGGGACAGGGGAAGTACAATGAGCAGTTCTTC. Amino acid sequence: CSVETGQGKYNEQFF.